The rows below give T cell receptor beta chains drawn from one sample of a study of blood T cell repertoires in COVID-19. Data came from immunoSEQ multiplex PCR; TCRdb stores just in-frame clones and leaves some out. The repertoire holds 250,000 to 350,000 clones, with approximately 90% as singletons. The sequenced sample was peripheral blood. The origin of the receptors is a woman in her forties or fifties who had recovered from COVID-19. CDR3s include the opening cysteine and the closing phenylalanine or tryptophan. D genes are given only for firm matches. Not all rows give a size; the values are once, few, many and, for expanded clones, a class.

D gene: TRBD1; clone size: NA; V gene: TRBV4-3; J gene: TRBJ1-4; CDR3 DNA: TGCGCCAGCAGCCGAGTGACAGGGTCTGGCGAAAAACTGTTTTTT; CDR3 protein: CASSRVTGSGEKLFF
D gene: NA; clone size: NA; V gene: TRBV29-1; J gene: TRBJ1-2; CDR3 DNA: TGCAGCGCCACCGCCGGACGGGGATATGGCTACACCTTC; CDR3 protein: CSATAGRGYGYTF
D gene: NA; clone size: NA; V gene: TRBV6-2/TRBV6-3; J gene: TRBJ1-5; CDR3 DNA: TGTGCCAGCAGTTACCAGGGGCCCCAGCATTTT; CDR3 protein: CASSYQGPQHF
D gene: NA; clone size: once; V gene: TRBV14; J gene: TRBJ2-1; CDR3 DNA: TGTGCCAGCAGCCACCAGACAGGACCTTACAATGAGCAGTTCTTC; CDR3 protein: CASSHQTGPYNEQFF
D gene: TRBD2; clone size: NA; V gene: TRBV3-1/TRBV3-2; J gene: TRBJ2-5; CDR3 DNA: TGTGCCAGCAGCCAAGAAAGGGGACTAGCGGGGGTGGAGACCCAGTACTTC; CDR3 protein: CASSQERGLAGVETQYF
D gene: TRBD2; clone size: NA; V gene: TRBV6-5; J gene: TRBJ2-3; CDR3 DNA: TGTGCCAGTGGGCTAGCGGGGGGAGGTGTAAATACGCAGTATTTT; CDR3 protein: CASGLAGGGVNTQYF
D gene: NA; clone size: NA; V gene: TRBV10-3; J gene: TRBJ1-1; CDR3 DNA: TGTGCCACCATGAAGGGGGACACTGAAGCTTTCTTT; CDR3 protein: CATMKGDTEAFF
D gene: TRBD2; clone size: NA; V gene: TRBV4-3; J gene: TRBJ2-1; CDR3 DNA: TGCGCCAGCAGCCAGGTCCCCGGGACTAGTGTCCATGAGCAGTTCTTC; CDR3 protein: CASSQVPGTSVHEQFF
D gene: NA; clone size: NA; V gene: TRBV7-2; J gene: TRBJ2-5; CDR3 DNA: TGTGCCAGCAGCTCCCACAGGGATCCCCAAGAGACCCAGTACTTC; CDR3 protein: CASSSHRDPQETQYF
D gene: TRBD1; clone size: NA; V gene: TRBV6-6; J gene: TRBJ1-2; CDR3 DNA: TGTGCCAGCAGTCCTCGGACAGGGGGCGCGTTGAAGGGCTACACCTTC; CDR3 protein: CASSPRTGGALKGYTF
D gene: NA; clone size: NA; V gene: TRBV12-3/TRBV12-4; J gene: TRBJ1-2; CDR3 DNA: TGTGCCAGCAGTCTGGGAGGCGGTGCTGGCTACACCTTC; CDR3 protein: CASSLGGGAGYTF
D gene: NA; clone size: NA; V gene: TRBV19; J gene: TRBJ2-3; CDR3 DNA: TGTGCCAGTAGTCGGAACTATAGGGATACGCAGTATTTT; CDR3 protein: CASSRNYRDTQYF
D gene: TRBD1; clone size: NA; V gene: TRBV11-1; J gene: TRBJ1-1; CDR3 DNA: TGTGCCAGCATCTCAGACAGGGGAACACAAGCTTTCTTT; CDR3 protein: CASISDRGTQAFF
D gene: TRBD1; clone size: NA; V gene: TRBV5-1; J gene: TRBJ2-3; CDR3 DNA: TGCGCCAGCAGCGGACAGGGGACTTACACAGATACGCAGTATTTT; CDR3 protein: CASSGQGTYTDTQYF
D gene: NA; clone size: NA; V gene: TRBV19; J gene: TRBJ1-1; CDR3 DNA: TGTGCCAGTAGCCAAAGGCAGGGCCGTTTTGAAGCTTTCTTT; CDR3 protein: CASSQRQGRFEAFF
D gene: NA; clone size: NA; V gene: TRBV6-6; J gene: TRBJ1-5; CDR3 DNA: TGTGCCAGCAGTTCCCCGGGGATTAGCAATCAGCCCCAGCATTTT; CDR3 protein: CASSSPGISNQPQHF
D gene: TRBD2; clone size: NA; V gene: TRBV7-2; J gene: TRBJ2-3; CDR3 DNA: TGTGCCAGCAGCCCGAGGGAGGGGCGGCCGTTTCTGGATACGCAGTATTTT; CDR3 protein: CASSPREGRPFLDTQYF
D gene: TRBD1; clone size: NA; V gene: TRBV4-1; J gene: TRBJ1-1; CDR3 DNA: TGCGCCAGCAGTCCAACGACAGGGCGGAACACTGAAGCTTTCTTT; CDR3 protein: CASSPTTGRNTEAFF
D gene: NA; clone size: NA; V gene: TRBV5-1; J gene: TRBJ2-1; CDR3 DNA: TGCGCCAGCAGCTTGGGCACCGGCTCCTACAATGAGCAGTTCTTC; CDR3 protein: CASSLGTGSYNEQFF
D gene: NA; clone size: few; V gene: TRBV9; J gene: TRBJ1-6; CDR3 DNA: TGTGCCAGCAGCGTACTTGCAGGGTCAAATTCACCCCTCCACTTT; CDR3 protein: CASSVLAGSNSPLHF
D gene: NA; clone size: NA; V gene: TRBV2; J gene: TRBJ1-4; CDR3 DNA: TGTGCCAGCAGTGAAAATGGGGGCCGTGAAAAACTGTTTTTT; CDR3 protein: CASSENGGREKLFF
D gene: NA; clone size: NA; V gene: TRBV4-2; J gene: TRBJ1-5; CDR3 DNA: TGTGCCAGCAGCCAAGAACGGAGCAATCAGCCCCAGCATTTT; CDR3 protein: CASSQERSNQPQHF
D gene: NA; clone size: NA; V gene: TRBV12-3/TRBV12-4; J gene: TRBJ1-2; CDR3 DNA: TGTGCCAGCAGTTTAGCCCGAGATGCTGGCTACACCTTC; CDR3 protein: CASSLARDAGYTF
D gene: NA; clone size: NA; V gene: TRBV2; J gene: TRBJ2-4; CDR3 DNA: TGTGCCAGCAGTGAAGGGACGGGGACCAAAAACATTCAGTACTTC; CDR3 protein: CASSEGTGTKNIQYF
D gene: NA; clone size: NA; V gene: TRBV3-1/TRBV3-2; J gene: TRBJ1-2; CDR3 DNA: TGTGCCAGCAGCCAAGCTCTTGGACTCTTTGGGGGCTACACCTTC; CDR3 protein: CASSQALGLFGGYTF
D gene: NA; clone size: NA; V gene: TRBV30; J gene: TRBJ1-6; CDR3 DNA: TGTGCCTGGAGACCCCCAGGGGCCTATAATTCACCCCTCCACTTT; CDR3 protein: CAWRPPGAYNSPLHF
D gene: TRBD1; clone size: NA; V gene: TRBV7-2; J gene: TRBJ2-7; CDR3 DNA: TGTGCCAGCAGCTCTCGACAGGGGGCGTCGGGGGAGCAGTACTTC; CDR3 protein: CASSSRQGASGEQYF
D gene: TRBD2; clone size: NA; V gene: TRBV24-1; J gene: TRBJ2-5; CDR3 DNA: TGTGCCACCAGTGGGACTAGCGGGAGTCCGTGGGAGACCCAGTACTTC; CDR3 protein: CATSGTSGSPWETQYF
D gene: TRBD1; clone size: NA; V gene: TRBV24-1; J gene: TRBJ1-2; CDR3 DNA: TGTGCCACCCAACCCACAGGGGACTATGGCTACACCTTC; CDR3 protein: CATQPTGDYGYTF
D gene: NA; clone size: NA; V gene: TRBV5-4; J gene: TRBJ2-5; CDR3 DNA: TGTGCCAGCAGCCTCCGTGGGGGCGAGACCCAGTACTTC; CDR3 protein: CASSLRGGETQYF
D gene: NA; clone size: NA; V gene: TRBV6-1; J gene: TRBJ1-2; CDR3 DNA: TGTGCCAGCAGTGAATCGTTTCGGAGATCCTATGGCTACACCTTC; CDR3 protein: CASSESFRRSYGYTF
D gene: NA; clone size: NA; V gene: TRBV30; J gene: TRBJ2-1; CDR3 DNA: TGTGCCTGGAGTCGCACACATTACAATGAGCAGTTCTTC; CDR3 protein: CAWSRTHYNEQFF
D gene: TRBD2; clone size: NA; V gene: TRBV5-4; J gene: TRBJ2-1; CDR3 DNA: TGTGCCAGCAGCTTGCCGCCTAGCGGGATAGGCCCCCGTGAGCAGTTCTTC; CDR3 protein: CASSLPPSGIGPREQFF
D gene: NA; clone size: NA; V gene: TRBV6-4; J gene: TRBJ1-1; CDR3 DNA: TGTGCCTGCGGTCTTAGGGAAGCTTTCTTT; CDR3 protein: CACGLREAFF
D gene: TRBD2; clone size: NA; V gene: TRBV5-1; J gene: TRBJ2-7; CDR3 DNA: TGCGCCAGCAGCCCCACGACTAGCGGGCTAAACTCCTACGAGCAGTACTTC; CDR3 protein: CASSPTTSGLNSYEQYF
D gene: NA; clone size: once; V gene: TRBV5-1; J gene: TRBJ1-2; CDR3 DNA: TGCGCCAGCAGCTTGGTTGGGGCAGGGGACGGCTACACCTTC; CDR3 protein: CASSLVGAGDGYTF
D gene: NA; clone size: NA; V gene: TRBV4-3; J gene: TRBJ1-1; CDR3 DNA: TGCGCCAGCAGCCACACAGGGTCCGGGGGGGGCACTGAAGCTTTCTTT; CDR3 protein: CASSHTGSGGGTEAFF
D gene: NA; clone size: NA; V gene: TRBV10-3; J gene: TRBJ1-2; CDR3 DNA: TGTGCCATCACTCCACCTAGGGGGGGGGATAACTATGGCTACACCTTC; CDR3 protein: CAITPPRGGDNYGYTF
D gene: NA; clone size: NA; V gene: TRBV9; J gene: TRBJ2-1; CDR3 DNA: TGTGCCAGCAGCCCCAGAGTGCAGGCCTACAATGAGCAGTTCTTC; CDR3 protein: CASSPRVQAYNEQFF
D gene: TRBD1; clone size: NA; V gene: TRBV7-2; J gene: TRBJ1-3; CDR3 DNA: TGTGCCAGCAGCTCGAGAGAGGGGGCTGTGACTGGAAACACCATATATTTT; CDR3 protein: CASSSREGAVTGNTIYF
D gene: TRBD2; clone size: NA; V gene: TRBV7-8; J gene: TRBJ2-1; CDR3 DNA: TGTGCCAGCAGCCCGGCTAGCGGGGTGCACTACAATGAGCAGTTCTTC; CDR3 protein: CASSPASGVHYNEQFF
D gene: TRBD1; clone size: NA; V gene: TRBV27; J gene: TRBJ1-1; CDR3 DNA: TGTGCCAGCAGTTTAGTGAAGGCAGGGGGCAGGATAAACACTGAAGCTTTCTTT; CDR3 protein: CASSLVKAGGRINTEAFF
D gene: NA; clone size: NA; V gene: TRBV11-3; J gene: TRBJ2-1; CDR3 DNA: TGTGCCAGCAGCTTAAGCATTCAGGTATCCAATGAGCAGTTCTTC; CDR3 protein: CASSLSIQVSNEQFF
D gene: NA; clone size: NA; V gene: TRBV29-1; J gene: TRBJ2-7; CDR3 DNA: TGCAGCGTTGAAGTATTATTCGGAGATACGCAGTACTTC; CDR3 protein: CSVEVLFGDTQYF
D gene: NA; clone size: NA; V gene: TRBV6-2/TRBV6-3; J gene: TRBJ1-5; CDR3 DNA: TGTGCCAGCAGTCCCTCGGGACAAACTCATCAGCCCCAGCATTTT; CDR3 protein: CASSPSGQTHQPQHF
D gene: TRBD1; clone size: NA; V gene: TRBV18; J gene: TRBJ1-1; CDR3 DNA: TGTGCCAGCTCACCACCGGTTGGGACAGGGTACACTGAAGCTTTCTTT; CDR3 protein: CASSPPVGTGYTEAFF
D gene: NA; clone size: NA; V gene: TRBV14; J gene: TRBJ1-3; CDR3 DNA: TGTGCCAGCAGGCCCACAGGGATCAGCTCTGGAAACACCATATATTTT; CDR3 protein: CASRPTGISSGNTIYF
D gene: TRBD1; clone size: NA; V gene: TRBV11-3; J gene: TRBJ1-1; CDR3 DNA: TGTGCCAGCAGTGAGGGGGCGGGGAGCACTGAAGCTTTCTTT; CDR3 protein: CASSEGAGSTEAFF
D gene: TRBD1; clone size: NA; V gene: TRBV6-5; J gene: TRBJ1-3; CDR3 DNA: TGTGCCAGCAGTTCAGGGACAGGCCCCTCTGGAAACACCATATATTTT; CDR3 protein: CASSSGTGPSGNTIYF
D gene: TRBD2; clone size: NA; V gene: TRBV5-4; J gene: TRBJ2-7; CDR3 DNA: TGTGCCAGCAGCCGCAGCGGGAGCTCCTACGAGCAGTACTTC; CDR3 protein: CASSRSGSSYEQYF
D gene: NA; clone size: NA; V gene: TRBV11-2; J gene: TRBJ2-7; CDR3 DNA: TGTGCCAGCAGCCAACACTACGAGCAGTACTTC; CDR3 protein: CASSQHYEQYF
D gene: TRBD2; clone size: NA; V gene: TRBV28; J gene: TRBJ2-1; CDR3 DNA: TGTGCCACCGACTATAGCGGGACCTACAATGAGCAGTTCTTC; CDR3 protein: CATDYSGTYNEQFF
D gene: TRBD1; clone size: once; V gene: TRBV11-2; J gene: TRBJ1-1; CDR3 DNA: TGTGCCAGCAGTCCATACAGGGGTCAGAACACTGAAGCTTTCTTT; CDR3 protein: CASSPYRGQNTEAFF